The next 20 T cell receptor beta chains were all read from a single sample in a study of T cells in Graves' hyperthyroidism and ophthalmopathy. RNA transcripts were the template for amplifying TCR beta CDR3 regions. The primer set for the first-round RT-PCR of the TCR CDR3 was HTBI. TCRdb reprocessed the multiplex PCR reads with MiXCR, giving one entry per CDR3 protein. The table shows a few hundred thousand distinct CDR3 sequences, with approximately 15% occurring only once. The source material was blood. The origin of the receptors is a woman between 40 and 55 years old with Graves' hyperthyroidism.

In this sample, this clonotype turned up many times. The chain combines TRBV20-1 with TRBJ1-1; TRBD1 agrees at 8 bases. The germline gives CDR1 DFQATT, CDR2 SNEGSKA (reference sequence). V trimming: 3 bases; J trimming: 0 bases; junction bases outside the gene matches: 6. This CDR3 is 15 amino acids long. In DNA form, the CDR3 reads TGCAGTGCTAGGGTACAGGGGGGGATGAACACTGAAGCTTTCTTT. Translated: CSARVQGGMNTEAFF.

This clonotype was seen ten or more times. V usage is TRBV18 and J usage is TRBJ2-7; no clear D. The CDR3 totals 14 residues. The germline V and J ends were trimmed by 3 bases and 1 base, with 10 bases remaining between them. Germline lookup yields CDR1 KGHSH and CDR2 LQKENI. The CDR3 loop reads CASSPEASSYEQYF. CDR3 bases: TGTGCCAGCTCACCTGAGGCCTCATCCTACGAGCAGTACTTC.

Ten or more counts support this clonotype. This chain links TRBV11-2 with TRBJ2-5, with TRBD2 as a possible D gene (5 bases). Germline loops: CDR1 SGHAT, CDR2 FQNNGV. The CDR3 is 13 residues long. Trimming left V 5 bases short and J 4 bases short, with 11 bases between. The CDR3 DNA follows: TGTGCCAGCAGCCGGACTCTCCGAGAGACCCAGTACTTC. Translated, it gives CASSRTLRETQYF.

This clonotype occurred many times. The chain carries TRBV11-2 and TRBJ2-3; either TRBD1 or TRBD2 may supply D (5 bases each). The V end lost 5 bases, the J end lost 2 bases, and 14 bases lay between the germline ends. CDR1 is SGHAT and CDR2 is FQNNGV in the germline V gene. CDR3 length equals 15 residues. The CDR3 is CASSQRLGPTDTQYF. The CDR3 region has the DNA TGTGCCAGCAGCCAAAGGTTGGGACCCACAGATACGCAGTATTTT. The variable domain in full, with the rest retrieved from reference TRBV11-2 and TRBJ2-3, is EAGVAQSPRYKIIEKRQSVAFWCNPISGHATLYWYQQILGQGPKLLIQFQNNGVVDDSQLPKDRFSAERLKGVDSTLKIQPAKLEDSAVYLCASSQRLGPTDTQYFGPGTRLTVL.

This clonotype was counted between two and nine times. This sequence joins TRBV12-3 or TRBV12-4 and TRBJ2-3; a weak D match, TRBD1 (5 bases). V was pared by 2 bases and J by 2 bases, with 14 bases between. The CDR3 consists of 16 residues. Written as DNA, the CDR3 is TGTGCCAGCAGTTTATGGGCAGGGCATGACACAGATACGCAGTATTTT. As protein: CASSLWAGHDTDTQYF.

This clonotype was observed a handful of times. CDR3 residues: CASSKRAFNQPQHF. CDR3 nucleotide sequence: TGTGCCAGCAGTAAACGGGCTTTCAATCAGCCCCAGCATTTT. V usage is TRBV27 and J usage is TRBJ1-5; D is undetermined. The CDR3 extends over 14 amino acids. Trimming pared 5 bases from V and 3 bases from J, leaving 11 bases between. Germline V lookup: CDR1 MNHEY, CDR2 SMNVEV (reference sequence).

At least ten counts were recorded for this clonotype. This chain connects TRBV3-1 to TRBJ2-5; 16 bases are a match to TRBD2. The germline gives CDR1 LGHDT, CDR2 YNNKEL (reference sequence). V lost 0 bases, J lost 5 bases, and 6 bases stayed unmatched. The CDR3 contains 18 residues. CDR3 protein: CASSQDGTSGRAVETQYF. CDR3 in DNA: TGTGCCAGCAGCCAAGACGGGACTAGCGGGAGGGCCGTGGAGACCCAGTACTTC.

This clonotype was seen many times. The chain couples TRBV18 to TRBJ1-5; D is unclear. Germline CDR1 KGHSH, CDR2 LQKENI. V lost 3 bases and J 1 base, leaving 4 bases between the germline ends. CDR3 length equals 13 residues. In nucleotides, the CDR3 is TGTGCCAGCTCACCTGGAAGCAATCAGCCCCAGCATTTT. Protein sequence: CASSPGSNQPQHF.

Only a few counts were recorded for this clonotype. This sequence joins TRBV25-1 and TRBJ1-2; D is undetermined. The CDR3 has 11 amino acids. Per germline, CDR1 MGHDK and CDR2 SYGVNS. The germline V and J ends were trimmed by 6 bases and 5 bases, with 7 bases remaining between them. The CDR3 DNA is TGTGCCAGCAGAGGAGGTTATGGCTACACCTTC. Protein sequence: CASRGGYGYTF.

For this clonotype: A much larger clone is a single base away; this may be a read error. The chain combines TRBV27 with TRBJ2-1, with D possibly being TRBD1 (5 bases). CDR3 size: 16 residues. The ends were cut back, 2 bases at V and 0 bases at J, with 11 bases in the middle. Germline V gene data show CDR1 as MNHEY and CDR2 as SMNVEV (reference sequence). DNA for the CDR3: TGTGCCAGCAGTTTAGACAGCCTTCTCTCCTACAATGAGCAGTTCTTC. Translating gives CASSLDSLLSYNEQFF.

In its sample, this clonotype was seen many times. This chain links TRBV24-1 with TRBJ1-1; 9 nucleotides match TRBD1. There are 15 residues in the CDR3. Germline loops: CDR1 KGHDR, CDR2 SFDVKD. Unmatched junction bases numbered 6, after V lost 3 bases and J lost 5 bases. The CDR3 DNA is TGTGCCACCAGTGATCCGACAGGGGGACGGACTGAAGCTTTCTTT. This gives the protein CATSDPTGGRTEAFF.

This chain connects TRBV10-1 to TRBJ2-1; D is possibly TRBD2 (6 bases). The V gene lost 3 bases and the J gene lost 6 bases, with 18 bases spanning the gap. The CDR3 contains 16 residues. Per germline, CDR1 WNHNN and CDR2 SYGVQD (reference sequence). CDR3 residues: CASSDGAGLVGNEQFF. The CDR3, as DNA: TGCGCCAGCAGTGACGGTGCGGGATTGGTTGGCAATGAGCAGTTCTTC.

This clonotype was counted only a few times. This chain uses TRBV6-4 with TRBJ2-7; no reliable D call. This CDR3 is built from 15 residues. Germline CDR1 and CDR2: MRHNA and SNTAGT. Trimming removed 7 bases from V and 5 bases from J, with 21 bases in between. The CDR3 coding sequence is TGTGCCAGCAAGGGTAGCCTGGATATACGCAACGAGCAGTACTTC. Translating gives CASKGSLDIRNEQYF.

This clonotype was seen more than once but under ten times. J is TRBJ2-2 and V is TRBV29-1; 7 positions match TRBD1. CDR3 length: 12 residues. J gave up 6 bases and V 6 bases, and 4 bases lay outside the gene matches. The germline gives CDR1 SQVTM, CDR2 ANQGSEA. As DNA, the CDR3 is TGCAGCGTAGATACAGGGGCCGGGGAGCTGTTTTTT. It translates to CSVDTGAGELFF.

This clonotype was counted only a few times. V and J are TRBV19 and TRBJ2-1; perhaps TRBD2 as D (7 bases). Per the germline V gene, CDR1 is LNHDA and CDR2 is SQIVND (reference sequence). Between the trimmed V and J ends, which lost 3 bases and 3 bases, there was a span of 15 bases. The CDR3 runs to 16 residues. The CDR3 loop is CASSIQTGGGYNEQFF. CDR3 in DNA: TGTGCCAGTAGTATTCAAACGGGGGGCGGCTACAATGAGCAGTTCTTC.

This clonotype has ten or more counts. The genes are TRBV28 and TRBJ2-2, with a weak D call TRBD2 (6 bases). The CDR3 length is 17 residues. With 2 bases removed from V and 0 bases from J, the gap between germline ends came to 13 bases. Germline V CDR1 and CDR2: MDHEN, SYDVKM. The CDR3 DNA follows: TGTGCCAGCAGTTTACCGGCGGGGTTCGCGAACACCGGGGAGCTGTTTTTT. It yields the protein CASSLPAGFANTGELFF.

There are many counts of this clonotype. The chain carries TRBV27 and TRBJ2-7; 9 bases agree with TRBD2. V lost 7 bases to trimming and J lost 0 bases; unmatched junction nucleotides: 7. Germline-derived CDR1 and CDR2 are MNHEY and SMNVEV (reference sequence). The CDR3 runs 15 residues. In DNA, the CDR3 is TGTGCCAGCATTGCCCAACTAGCGGGCTCCTACGAGCAGTACTTC. This sequence encodes CASIAQLAGSYEQYF.

About this clonotype itself: Here the CDR3 omits its conserved ending phenylalanine or tryptophan, so a read error is the likely source. The chain couples TRBV15 to TRBJ2-7; perhaps TRBD2 as D (5 bases). The germline gives CDR1 LNHNV, CDR2 YYDKDF (reference sequence). The CDR3 is 15 amino acids. The V and J ends lost 0 bases and 1 base respectively, with 10 bases between them. The CDR3 sequence is CATSREEVRSYEQYS. CDR3 nucleotides: TGTGCCACCAGCAGAGAGGAGGTCCGATCCTACGAGCAGTACTCC.

The chain couples TRBV10-3 to TRBJ2-2; 9 bases are shared with TRBD2. V lost 3 bases and J lost 4; bases outside the gene matches: 6. The germline CDR1 and CDR2 sequences are ENHRY and SYGVKD. The length of the CDR3 is 16 residues. CDR3 region: CAISDPGLALTGELFF. The CDR3 DNA reads as TGTGCCATCAGTGATCCGGGACTAGCCCTCACCGGGGAGCTGTTTTTT.

The chain employs TRBV28 and TRBJ2-2, with 7 bases aligning to TRBD1. The CDR3 totals 19 residues. Germline CDR1 MDHEN, CDR2 SYDVKM. J was trimmed by 4 bases and V by 2 bases; bases with no gene match: 16. CDR3 DNA sequence: TGTGCCAGCAGTTTAGCTAAATGGACAGGCGCCGCGAGCACCGGGGAGCTGTTTTTT. It encodes CASSLAKWTGAASTGELFF.